Here is one T cell receptor beta chain with its context. Its antigen is currently unknown. This CDR3 has 16 residues. V lost 2 bases, J lost 1 base, and 3 bases stayed unmatched. In germline, CDR1 is MNHEY, CDR2 SVGAGI. These data are taken from a study of cytomegalovirus exposure and HLA in healthy donors. Study summary: Unique TCRs from HLA-typed donors, roughly 89 million of them, were held in an early data release.

Study-level points and caveats: Clonal expansion was found to be greater in HLA-associated TCR beta chains than in equally common others in a later analysis. It was only CMV serostatus that was available as immune exposure information. Later work found most CMV-associated TCR beta chains apparently HLA-restricted.

Amplification used 60 Vbeta primers and 13 Jbeta primers. Clones were sequenced by immunoSEQ multiplex PCR, and TCRdb holds only the in-frame ones, with some missing. This specimen shows some 110,000 clones; the ten leading clones hold about 4%. Material for sequencing was PBMCs. The clonotype comes from a man aged 25-40 years in good health and CMV-seronegative. The rearrangement links TRBV6-5 to TRBJ2-2, with 8 nucleotides matching TRBD2. The CDR3 bases are TGTGCCAGCAGTTACACCGGGGGGGGGAACACCGGGGAGCTGTTTTTT. It is translated as CASSYTGGGNTGELFF.